The text below deals with one T cell receptor (beta chain). The germline V gene encodes CDR1 MDHEN and CDR2 SYDVKM. After removal of 2 bases from V and 3 bases from J, the junction contained 5 bases not matched to a gene. The CDR3 has 15 residues. This table comes from immunoSEQ multiplex PCR, and its TCRdb copy is limited to in-frame clones, with some not included. The sample includes roughly 150,000 clones, 83% of them seen just once. This record comes from a study of blood T cell repertoires in COVID-19. Whole-study context: Italy, Spain and the United States were the sources of the convalescent and acute COVID-19 samples.

The sequence derives from a woman aged 80 or over with acute or convalescent COVID-19. The sequencing input was peripheral blood. The rearrangement joins TRBV28 to TRBJ2-5, with 8 bases identical to TRBD1. The CDR3 DNA reads as TGTGCCAGCAGTTTACCCGGGACAGGCAAAGAGACCCAGTACTTC. It yields the protein CASSLPGTGKETQYF.